This T cell receptor beta chain stems from a study of cytomegalovirus exposure and HLA in healthy donors. The CDR3 sequence is 14 residues long. V lost 5 bases, J lost 8 bases, and 6 bases stayed unmatched. Germline CDR1 and CDR2: MNHNS and SASEGT. PCR was performed using 60 Vbeta and 13 Jbeta primers. Sequencing was performed with immunoSEQ multiplex PCR; in TCRdb, only in-frame clones are kept and a portion is missing. The repertoire has fewer than 250,000 clones, around 83% of them found once; the top ten carry roughly 10%. The donors (healthy individuals) were bone marrow donors. The receptor was derived from a woman aged 45-65 years in good health and CMV-seropositive. Sequences were obtained from PBMCs. The chain uses TRBV6-1 and TRBJ1-6; TRBD1 matches 7 bases. The CDR3 bases are TGTGCCAGCAGTCGGACAGGCCGATATTCACCCCTCCACTTT. Its protein product is CASSRTGRYSPLHF.